This T cell receptor beta chain was captured in a study of regulatory T cells in long-lasting Graves disease. The overall study: Over 5 years on antithyroid drugs plus positive TSH receptor antibodies marked Graves' disease as persistent.

CDR3-region Arm-PCR and iRepertoire HTBI primers produced the TCR beta libraries. TCRdb reprocessed the multiplex PCR reads via MiXCR and lists one record per CDR3 protein. The data hold about 400,000 distinct CDR3 sequences, with 20% to 25% observed a single time. As to time point: persistent/refractory GD, antithyroid drugs over 5 years with positive TRAb. After RNA was extracted from PBMCs, the TCR library was made from it. The patients included were those that came from an endocrinology department in Xi'an, China. This clonotype was counted at least ten times. Its target is unknown. This CDR3 region has 14 residues. CDR1 is SGHVS and CDR2 is FQNEAQ in the germline V gene. Trimming left V 5 bases short and J 2 bases short, with 13 bases between. Findings and limits, study-wide: Possibly, accuracy suffered from the small sample size. Persistent disease favored TRBV28, TRBJ1-2 and TRBJ2-5.

The J gene is TRBJ2-7, the V gene TRBV7-8; maybe TRBD1 (7 bases). The sequence was collected from a female donor with Graves disease. The sequencing used peripheral blood mononuclear cells (PBMCs), collected when the disease was refractory, from a patient treated with antithyroid drugs. CDR3 in DNA: TGTGCCAGCAGCCTCGCGGGACAGACCTACGAGCAGTACTTC. It translates to CASSLAGQTYEQYF. The whole variable domain, remainder taken from reference TRBV7-8 and TRBJ2-7, is GAGVSQSPRYKVAKRGQDVALRCDPISGHVSLFWYQQALGQGPEFLTYFQNEAQLDKSGLPSDRFFAERPEGSVSTLKIQRTQQEDSAVYLCASSLAGQTYEQYFGPGTRLTVT.